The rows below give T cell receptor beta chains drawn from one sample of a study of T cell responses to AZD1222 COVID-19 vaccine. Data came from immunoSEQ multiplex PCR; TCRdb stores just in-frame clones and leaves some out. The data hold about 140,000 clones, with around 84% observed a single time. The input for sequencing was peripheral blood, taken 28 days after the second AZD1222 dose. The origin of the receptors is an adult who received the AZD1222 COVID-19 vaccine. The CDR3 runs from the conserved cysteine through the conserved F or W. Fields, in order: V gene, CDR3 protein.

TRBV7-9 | CASSHPLAGGTNEKLFF
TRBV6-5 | CASRMTGTVNTEAFF
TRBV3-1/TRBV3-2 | CASSPAGAGYEQYF
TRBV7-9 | CASNRDRGQETQYF
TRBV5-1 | CASSDPGPKGRGEYGYTF
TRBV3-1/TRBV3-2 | CASSPSSGGEETQYF
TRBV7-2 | CASGIGNIQYF
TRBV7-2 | CASSLGQGTSGNTIYF
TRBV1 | CTSSHQGTANTEAFF
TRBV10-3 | CAISSKADRGAYEQYF
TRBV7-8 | CASSLGLESGANVLTF
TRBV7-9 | CASSSSRDRGPYGYTF
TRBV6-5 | CASSTTSGSYNEQFF
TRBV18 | CASSPLGGTTDTQYF
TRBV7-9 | CASSLRGVGLDGYTF
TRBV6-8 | CAWSGVGYNEQFF
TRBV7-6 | CASSLVGGLGTDTQYF
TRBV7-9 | CASSLVGGKGNEQFF
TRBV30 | CAWGWGLNTGELFF
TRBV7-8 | CASSFLGGETQYF
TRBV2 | CASSERGGMGETQYF
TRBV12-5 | CASGLTQGGWTEAFF